The 22 T cell receptor beta chains below come from one sample, sequenced in a study of spatial heterogeneity in lung cancer. Their antigen targets remain unknown. TCRdb processed the 5' RACE reads anew with MiXCR; each CDR3 protein has one entry. This sample yields more than 15,000 distinct CDR3 sequences, of which 6.2% are seen a single time; around 6.5% belongs to the top ten. The time point is: sample taken at primary tumor resection. Regarding the study as a whole: Expanded intratumoral alpha and beta TCR counts tracked tumor mutation counts.

The sequenced sample was lung tumor tissue, obtained at surgery. Receptor source: a male donor with early-stage non-small cell lung cancer.

This clonotype has ten or more counts. J is TRBJ1-1 and V is TRBV7-8; D call uncertain. There are 13 residues in the CDR3. V lost 6 bases, J lost 3 bases, and 11 bases lay in between. CDR1 SGHVS and CDR2 FQNEAQ come from the germline V gene. The CDR3 bases are TGTGCCAGCAGATTGACTGCGGACACTGAAGCTTTCTTT. Translating it yields CASRLTADTEAFF.

This clonotype occurred many times. The chain uses TRBV20-1 and TRBJ2-7, with TRBD1 as a possible D gene (5 bases). The CDR3 is 13 amino acids. Germline V CDR1 and CDR2: DFQATT, SNEGSKA (reference sequence). With 3 bases removed from V and 2 bases from J, the gap between germline ends came to 11 bases. CDR3 in DNA: TGCAGTGCTAGCAGGGTTGGGACCTACGAGCAGTACTTC. Translated, it gives CSASRVGTYEQYF.

This clonotype was counted many times. The genes are TRBV27 and TRBJ2-3; D uncertain. Between the trimmed V and J ends, which lost 1 base and 2 bases, there was a span of 10 bases. This CDR3 is 15 amino acids long. Germline CDR1 reads MNHEY; CDR2 reads SMNVEV (reference sequence). The CDR3 DNA reads as TGTGCCAGCAGTTTATACTACAGATCCACAGATACGCAGTATTTT. Its translation: CASSLYYRSTDTQYF.

V and J are TRBV9 and TRBJ2-1; D is unresolved. The CDR3 spans 15 residues. Per the germline V gene, CDR1 is SGDLS and CDR2 is YYNGEE. V was cut by 0 bases and J by 1 base, with 8 bases left in between. CDR3: CASSVDGGSYNEQFF. As DNA, the CDR3 is TGTGCCAGCAGCGTAGATGGCGGATCCTACAATGAGCAGTTCTTC.

This clonotype was observed at least ten times. The chain employs TRBV28 and TRBJ2-1; the match to TRBD2 covers 10 bases. The CDR3 has 13 amino acids. Losses at the gene ends were 6 bases for V and 8 bases for J; bases not matched to a gene: 4. Germline V CDR1 and CDR2: MDHEN, SYDVKM. The CDR3 loop reads CASSQGLADEQFF. The CDR3 bases are TGTGCCAGCAGCCAAGGACTAGCGGATGAGCAGTTCTTC.

This clonotype was recorded many times. V and J are TRBV20-1 and TRBJ1-1; 8 bases fit TRBD1. CDR1 and CDR2 (germline): DFQATT, SNEGSKA (reference sequence). The CDR3 runs 15 residues. V trimming: 1 base; J trimming: 1 base; junction bases outside the gene matches: 5. This CDR3 reads CSARGHRGANTEAFF. DNA for the CDR3: TGCAGTGCTAGAGGCCACAGGGGGGCGAACACTGAAGCTTTCTTT.

This clonotype showed up many times. The gene calls are TRBV7-2 and TRBJ2-6; no reliable D call. The CDR3 sequence is 13 residues long. V lost 8 bases, J lost 4 bases, and 9 bases lay in between. Germline loops: CDR1 SGHTA, CDR2 FQGNSA. CDR3 bases: TGTGCCAGCCAACTGAGGGGGGCCAACGTCCTGACTTTC. Amino acids: CASQLRGANVLTF.

This clonotype was observed at least ten times. This chain connects TRBV27 to TRBJ1-6, with 7 bases fitting TRBD1. The length of the CDR3 is 17 residues. Germline lookup yields CDR1 MNHEY and CDR2 SMNVEV (reference sequence). The J segment lost 3 bases and the V segment lost 6 bases, leaving 11 bases of the junction unmatched. The CDR3 sequence is CASRVTGAGGYNSPLHF. For the CDR3, the DNA is TGTGCCAGCAGAGTCACGGGGGCAGGGGGCTATAATTCACCCCTCCACTTT.

This clonotype was seen at least ten times. This may be a read error: a much more frequent sequence differs by one nucleotide. The genes are TRBV11-2 and TRBJ2-7; no clear D gene. Per germline, CDR1 SGHAT and CDR2 FQNNGV. V was clipped by 0 bases and J by 3 bases, with 3 bases between them. This CDR3 contains 12 residues. The CDR3 reads CASSLDNYEQYF. In DNA form, the CDR3 reads TGTGCCAGCAGCTTAGACAACTACGAGCAGTACTTC.

Sample share makes this clonotype medium-sized. The V and J genes are TRBV20-1 and TRBJ2-3; the match to TRBD2 covers 7 bases. CDR1 is DFQATT and CDR2 is SNEGSKA in the germline V gene (reference sequence). Unmatched junction bases numbered 4, after V lost 1 base and J lost 3 bases. The CDR3 sequence is 14 residues long. The CDR3 DNA is TGCAGTGCTAGAGTGGGCGGGAGAACAGATACGCAGTATTTT. The encoded protein is CSARVGGRTDTQYF.

This clonotype is deemed medium-sized. The chain uses TRBV20-1 and TRBJ2-7, with D perhaps matching TRBD1 (6 bases). Germline CDR1 and CDR2: DFQATT and SNEGSKA (reference sequence). This CDR3 comprises 14 residues. The germline V and J ends were trimmed by 5 bases and 1 base, with 15 bases remaining between them. The CDR3 sequence is CSAQGDTSSYEQYF. CDR3 nucleotides: TGCAGTGCTCAAGGGGACACCTCGTCCTACGAGCAGTACTTC.

The chain joins TRBV20-1 to TRBJ2-7; 7 nucleotides align to TRBD1. Trimming at V came to 2 bases and at J to 6 bases, leaving 4 bases not matched to a gene. This CDR3 is 12 amino acids long. Germline lookup yields CDR1 DFQATT and CDR2 SNEGSKA (reference sequence). The CDR3 region is CSARLQGFEQYF. DNA for the CDR3: TGCAGTGCTAGATTACAGGGGTTCGAGCAGTACTTC.

This clonotype has at least ten counts. The chain combines TRBV3-1 with TRBJ1-1, with D possibly matching TRBD1 (6 bases). Germline V gene data show CDR1 as LGHDT and CDR2 as YNNKEL (reference sequence). Between the trimmed V and J ends, which lost 4 bases and 11 bases, there was a span of 17 bases. The CDR3 length is 13 residues. This CDR3 reads CASSPDGGGRAFF. CDR3 nucleotides: TGTGCCAGCAGCCCGGACGGGGGGGGCCGGGCTTTCTTT.

This clonotype was recorded at least ten times. The rearrangement links TRBV11-1 to TRBJ1-4; D may be TRBD1 (6 bases). The CDR3 totals 13 residues. The V gene's germline CDR1 is SGHAT and CDR2 FQDESV (reference sequence). V lost 5 bases and J lost 7, with 11 bases in between. CDR3 protein: CASSKQGGEKLFF. CDR3 DNA: TGTGCCAGCAGCAAACAGGGAGGTGAAAAACTGTTTTTT.

In its sample, this clonotype was seen many times. The gene calls are TRBV28 and TRBJ1-6, with D possibly matching TRBD1 (5 bases). CDR1 MDHEN and CDR2 SYDVKM come from the germline V gene. The CDR3 is 15 residues long. V was pared by 3 bases and J by 7 bases, with 13 bases between. The DNA for the CDR3 is TGTGCCAGCAGTTTTCCGGGGGTTGCGAATTCACCCCTCCACTTT. Protein product: CASSFPGVANSPLHF.

The V gene is TRBV28, the J gene TRBJ1-4, with TRBD1 matching over 7 bases. Germline V gives CDR1 MDHEN, CDR2 SYDVKM. The V and J ends lost 6 bases and 5 bases, in that order; junction bases with no gene match: 6. This CDR3 contains 14 residues. CDR3 region: CASRGGAENEKLFF. CDR3 nucleotides: TGTGCCAGCAGAGGGGGCGCTGAAAATGAAAAACTGTTTTTT.

This clonotype has at least ten counts. The V gene is TRBV28, the J gene TRBJ2-1; TRBD2 aligns across 14 bases. V was clipped by 6 bases and J by 9 bases; unmatched bases: 13. CDR3 length: 17 residues. The germline CDR1 and CDR2 sequences are MDHEN and SYDVKM. The CDR3 here is CASRTDRGTSGSTEQFF. As DNA, the CDR3 is TGTGCCAGCAGAACCGACAGGGGGACTAGCGGGAGCACTGAGCAGTTCTTC.

This clonotype was observed at least ten times. The chain employs TRBV28 and TRBJ2-7, with TRBD1 matching over 9 bases. The germline gives CDR1 MDHEN, CDR2 SYDVKM. V dropped 1 base and J dropped 5; count of bases not matched to a gene: 9. This CDR3 is built from 16 residues. In nucleotides, the CDR3 is TGTGCCAGCAGTTTATTTGGGACAGGGTTCCGCCACGAGCAGTACTTC. Translated: CASSLFGTGFRHEQYF.

This clonotype was detected ten times or more. The chain employs TRBV5-1 and TRBJ2-7; 8 bases are a match to TRBD2. Trimming cost V 7 bases and J 1 base; bases outside gene matches: 7. The CDR3 extends over 14 amino acids. Germline assignment: CDR1 SGHRS and CDR2 YFSETQ. DNA of the CDR3: TGCGCCAGCTCTCGACGGGAGGGGTCCTACGAGCAGTACTTC. It specifies CASSRREGSYEQYF.

This clonotype was observed many times. This chain connects TRBV6-2 or TRBV6-3 to TRBJ2-7; 9 bases align to TRBD1. The CDR3 sequence is 15 residues long. The V and J ends lost 4 bases and 2 bases, in that order; junction bases with no gene match: 6. The germline V gene has CDR1 MNHEY and CDR2 SVGEGT. The CDR3 loop is CASSSDRDRAYEQYF. Written as DNA, the CDR3 is TGTGCCAGCAGTTCTGACCGGGACAGGGCCTACGAGCAGTACTTC.

There are many counts of this clonotype. V usage is TRBV25-1 and J usage is TRBJ2-5; tentative D call: TRBD1 (6 bases). The germline CDR1 and CDR2 sequences are MGHDK and SYGVNS. V lost 3 bases and J lost 8, with 19 bases in between. This CDR3 has 15 amino acids. The CDR3 sequence is CASSEKTGWDGTQYF. DNA for the CDR3: TGTGCCAGCAGTGAGAAAACAGGGTGGGACGGAACCCAGTACTTC.

This clonotype was detected only a few times. V is TRBV4-1 and J is TRBJ2-1; 7 bases map to TRBD2. The junction had 8 bases not matched to a gene; V was cut back by 4 bases and J by 5 bases. This CDR3 has 15 amino acids. Germline CDR1 reads MGHRA; CDR2 reads YSYEKL. CDR3 sequence (DNA): TGCGCCAGCAGCCCGGACGGGCTAGCGGACAATGAGCAGTTCTTC. It yields the protein CASSPDGLADNEQFF.